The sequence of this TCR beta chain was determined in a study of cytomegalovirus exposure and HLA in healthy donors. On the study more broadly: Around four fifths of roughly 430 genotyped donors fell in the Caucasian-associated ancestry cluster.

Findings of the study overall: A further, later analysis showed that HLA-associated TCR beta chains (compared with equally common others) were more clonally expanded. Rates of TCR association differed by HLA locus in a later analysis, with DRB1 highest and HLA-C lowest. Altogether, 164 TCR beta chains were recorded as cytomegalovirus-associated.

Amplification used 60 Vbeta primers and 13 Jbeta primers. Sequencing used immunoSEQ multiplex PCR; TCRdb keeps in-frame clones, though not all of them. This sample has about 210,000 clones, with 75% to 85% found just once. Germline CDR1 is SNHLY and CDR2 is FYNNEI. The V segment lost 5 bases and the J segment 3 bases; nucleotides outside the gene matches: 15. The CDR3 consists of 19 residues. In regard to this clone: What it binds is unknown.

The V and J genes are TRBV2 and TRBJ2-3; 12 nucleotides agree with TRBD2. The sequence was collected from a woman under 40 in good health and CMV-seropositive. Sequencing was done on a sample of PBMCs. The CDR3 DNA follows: TGTGCCAGCAGTACTCCGGGAGCTAGCGGGGGGGCCGGTACAGATACGCAGTATTTT. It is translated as CASSTPGASGGAGTDTQYF. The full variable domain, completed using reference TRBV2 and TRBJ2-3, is EPEVTQTPSHQVTQMGQEVILRCVPISNHLYFYWYRQILGQKVEFLVSFYNNEISEKSEIFDDQFSVERPDGSNFTLKIRSTKLEDSAMYFCASSTPGASGGAGTDTQYFGPGTRLTVL.